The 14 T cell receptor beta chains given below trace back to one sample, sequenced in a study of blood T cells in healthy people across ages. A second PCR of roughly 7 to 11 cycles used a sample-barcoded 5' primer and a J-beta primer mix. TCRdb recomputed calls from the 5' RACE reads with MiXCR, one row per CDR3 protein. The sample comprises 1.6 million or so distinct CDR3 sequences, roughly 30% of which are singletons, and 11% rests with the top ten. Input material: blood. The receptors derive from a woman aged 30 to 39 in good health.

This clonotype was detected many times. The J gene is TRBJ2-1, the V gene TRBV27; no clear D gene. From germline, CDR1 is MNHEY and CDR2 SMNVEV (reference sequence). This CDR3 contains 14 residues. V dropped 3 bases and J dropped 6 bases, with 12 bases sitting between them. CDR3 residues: CASSLRITPNEQFF. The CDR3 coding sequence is TGTGCCAGCAGTTTGCGGATCACCCCCAATGAGCAGTTCTTC.

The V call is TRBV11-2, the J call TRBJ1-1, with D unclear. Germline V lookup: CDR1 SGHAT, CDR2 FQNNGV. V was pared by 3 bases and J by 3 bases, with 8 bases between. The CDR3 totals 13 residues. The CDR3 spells CASSFSLDTEAFF. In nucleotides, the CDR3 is TGTGCCAGCAGCTTTTCTCTGGACACTGAAGCTTTCTTT.

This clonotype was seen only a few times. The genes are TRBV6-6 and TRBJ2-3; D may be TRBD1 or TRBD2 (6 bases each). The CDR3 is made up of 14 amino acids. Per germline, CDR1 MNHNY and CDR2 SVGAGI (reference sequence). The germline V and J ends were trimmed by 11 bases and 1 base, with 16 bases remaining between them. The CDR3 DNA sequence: TGTGCCTGCGCCGGGGGCGTAGGCACAGATACGCAGTATTTT. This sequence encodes CACAGGVGTDTQYF.

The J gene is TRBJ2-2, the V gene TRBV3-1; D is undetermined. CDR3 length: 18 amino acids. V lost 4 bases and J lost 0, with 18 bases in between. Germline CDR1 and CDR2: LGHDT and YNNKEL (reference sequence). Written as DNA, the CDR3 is TGTGCCAGCAGCCCGTCTTTCACGAAAGCGACGAACACCGGGGAGCTGTTTTTT. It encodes CASSPSFTKATNTGELFF.

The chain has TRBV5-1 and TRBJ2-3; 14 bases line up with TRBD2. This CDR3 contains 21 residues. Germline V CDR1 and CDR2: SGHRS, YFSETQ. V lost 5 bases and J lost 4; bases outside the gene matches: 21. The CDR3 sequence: CASRKPTGTSGSNAPSDTQYF. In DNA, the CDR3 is TGCGCCAGCAGAAAACCGACCGGGACTAGCGGGAGCAACGCCCCCTCAGATACGCAGTATTTT.

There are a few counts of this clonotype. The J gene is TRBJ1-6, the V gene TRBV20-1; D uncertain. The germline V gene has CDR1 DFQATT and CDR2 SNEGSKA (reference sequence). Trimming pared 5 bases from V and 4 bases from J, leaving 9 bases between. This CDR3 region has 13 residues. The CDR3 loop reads CSAPGPYNSPLHF. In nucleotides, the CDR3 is TGCAGTGCTCCCGGTCCTTATAATTCACCCCTCCACTTT.

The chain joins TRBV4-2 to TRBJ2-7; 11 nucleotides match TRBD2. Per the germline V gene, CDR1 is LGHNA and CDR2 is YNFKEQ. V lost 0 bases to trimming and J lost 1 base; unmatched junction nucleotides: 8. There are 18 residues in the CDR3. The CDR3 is CASSQEGFGTSGSYEQYF. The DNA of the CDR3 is TGTGCCAGCAGCCAAGAGGGGTTCGGGACTAGCGGTTCCTACGAGCAGTACTTC.

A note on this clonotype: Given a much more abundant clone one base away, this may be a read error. The CDR3 reads CASSLAETDAQYF. CDR3 coding DNA: TGTGCCAGCAGTTTAGCAGAAACAGATGCGCAGTATTTT. The V gene is TRBV12-3 or TRBV12-4, the J gene TRBJ2-3; D is unresolved. The CDR3 contains 13 residues.

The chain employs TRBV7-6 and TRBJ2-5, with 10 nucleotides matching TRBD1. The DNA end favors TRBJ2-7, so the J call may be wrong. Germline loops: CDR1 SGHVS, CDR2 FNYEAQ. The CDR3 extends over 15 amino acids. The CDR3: CASSEGQGTSYEQYF. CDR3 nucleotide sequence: TGTGCCAGCAGCGAGGGACAGGGGACTTCCTACGAGCAGTACTTC.

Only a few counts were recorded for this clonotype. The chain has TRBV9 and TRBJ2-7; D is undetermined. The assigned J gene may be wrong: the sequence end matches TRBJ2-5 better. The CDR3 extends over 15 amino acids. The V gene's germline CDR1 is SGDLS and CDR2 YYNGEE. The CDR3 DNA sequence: TGTGCCAGCAGCGAGGGCCACTCTGCGATTTGGACCCAGTACTTC. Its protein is CASSEGHSAIWTQYF.

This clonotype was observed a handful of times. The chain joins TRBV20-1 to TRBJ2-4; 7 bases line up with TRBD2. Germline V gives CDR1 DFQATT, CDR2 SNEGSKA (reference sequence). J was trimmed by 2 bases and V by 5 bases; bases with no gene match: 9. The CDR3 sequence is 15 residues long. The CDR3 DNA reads TGCAGTGCTCTGGCCAGCGGGACGTCCAAAAACATTCAGTACTTC. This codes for CSALASGTSKNIQYF.

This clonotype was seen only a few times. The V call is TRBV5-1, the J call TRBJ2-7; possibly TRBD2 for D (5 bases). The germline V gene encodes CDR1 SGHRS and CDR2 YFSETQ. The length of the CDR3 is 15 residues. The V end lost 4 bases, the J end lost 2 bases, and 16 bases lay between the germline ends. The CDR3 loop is CASSRQEGGPYEQYF. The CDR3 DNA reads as TGCGCCAGCAGCAGACAAGAGGGCGGCCCCTACGAGCAGTACTTC. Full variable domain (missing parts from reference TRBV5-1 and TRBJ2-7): KAGVTQTPRYLIKTRGQQVTLSCSPISGHRSVSWYQQTPGQGLQFLFEYFSETQRNKGNFPGRFSGRQFSNSRSEMNVSTLELGDSALYLCASSRQEGGPYEQYFGPGTRLTVT.

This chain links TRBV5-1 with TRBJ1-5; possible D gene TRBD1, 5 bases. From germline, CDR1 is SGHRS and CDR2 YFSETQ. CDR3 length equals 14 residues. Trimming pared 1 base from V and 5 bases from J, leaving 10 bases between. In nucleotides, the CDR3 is TGCGCCAGCAGCTTGACCCAGGGAGATCAGCCCCAGCATTTT. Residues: CASSLTQGDQPQHF.

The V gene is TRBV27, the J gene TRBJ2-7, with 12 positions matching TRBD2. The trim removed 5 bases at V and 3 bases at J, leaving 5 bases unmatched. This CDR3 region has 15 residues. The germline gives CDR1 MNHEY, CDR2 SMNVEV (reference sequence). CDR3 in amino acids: CASSQTSGSFYEQYF. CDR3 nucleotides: TGTGCCAGCAGTCAGACTAGCGGGAGCTTCTACGAGCAGTACTTC.